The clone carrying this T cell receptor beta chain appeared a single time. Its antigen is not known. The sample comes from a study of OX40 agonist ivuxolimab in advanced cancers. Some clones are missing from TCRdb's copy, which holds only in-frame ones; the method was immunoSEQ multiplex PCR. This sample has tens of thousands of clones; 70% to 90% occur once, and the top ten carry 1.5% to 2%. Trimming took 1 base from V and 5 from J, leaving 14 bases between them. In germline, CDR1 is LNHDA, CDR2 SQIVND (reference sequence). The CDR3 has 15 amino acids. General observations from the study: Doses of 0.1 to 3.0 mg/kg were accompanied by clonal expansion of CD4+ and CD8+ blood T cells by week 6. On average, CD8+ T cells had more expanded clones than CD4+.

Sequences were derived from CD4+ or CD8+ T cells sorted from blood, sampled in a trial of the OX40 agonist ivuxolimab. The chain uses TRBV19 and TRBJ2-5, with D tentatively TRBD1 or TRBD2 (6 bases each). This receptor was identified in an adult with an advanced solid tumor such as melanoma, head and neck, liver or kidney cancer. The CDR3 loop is CASSIVGGLGETQYF. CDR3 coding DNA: TGTGCCAGTAGTATAGTCGGGGGCCTGGGGGAGACCCAGTACTTC.